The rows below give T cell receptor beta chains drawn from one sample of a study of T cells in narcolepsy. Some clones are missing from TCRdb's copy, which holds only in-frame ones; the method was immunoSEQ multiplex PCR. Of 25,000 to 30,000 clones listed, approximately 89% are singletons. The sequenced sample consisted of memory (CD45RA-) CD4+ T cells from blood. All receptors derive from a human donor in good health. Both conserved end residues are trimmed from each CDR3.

CDR3 protein: ASSLETGDSPLH
J gene: TRBJ1-6
V gene: TRBV5-1
CDR3 length: 12

CDR3 protein: ASRTDRGDGYT
J gene: TRBJ1-2
V gene: TRBV2
CDR3 length: 11

CDR3 protein: ASSFSLGGSGRTGELF
J gene: TRBJ2-2
V gene: TRBV7-2
CDR3 length: 16

CDR3 protein: ASSLGTGGNQPQH
J gene: TRBJ1-5
V gene: TRBV2
CDR3 length: 13

CDR3 protein: ASSNTGTNQPQH
J gene: TRBJ1-5
V gene: TRBV19
CDR3 length: 12

CDR3 protein: AIRGPVTEAF
J gene: TRBJ1-1
V gene: TRBV6-6
CDR3 length: 10

CDR3 protein: ASSPETGGTYEQY
J gene: TRBJ2-7
V gene: TRBV18
CDR3 length: 13

CDR3 protein: ASSSFDRGNEQY
J gene: TRBJ2-7
V gene: TRBV7-9
CDR3 length: 12

CDR3 protein: ASSYSGGETDTQY
J gene: TRBJ2-3
V gene: TRBV7-6
CDR3 length: 13

CDR3 protein: ASSSDWTTYEQY
J gene: TRBJ2-7
V gene: TRBV9
CDR3 length: 12

CDR3 protein: ASSSNGDEQY
J gene: TRBJ2-7
V gene: TRBV5-4
CDR3 length: 10

CDR3 protein: ACRRTSGQETQY
J gene: TRBJ2-5
V gene: TRBV30
CDR3 length: 12

CDR3 protein: ASSRGLADTGELF
J gene: TRBJ2-2
V gene: TRBV4-2
CDR3 length: 13

CDR3 protein: ASSREGNQPQH
J gene: TRBJ1-5
V gene: TRBV19
CDR3 length: 11

CDR3 protein: ASSRQGGDLYGYT
J gene: TRBJ1-2
V gene: TRBV6-5
CDR3 length: 13

CDR3 protein: ASSYSGEGGRAF
J gene: TRBJ1-1
V gene: TRBV6-5
CDR3 length: 12

CDR3 protein: SAQKDEQY
J gene: TRBJ2-7
V gene: TRBV20-1
CDR3 length: 8

CDR3 protein: ASSVTGEGNEQY
J gene: TRBJ2-7
V gene: TRBV9
CDR3 length: 12

CDR3 protein: ASSLDSPYGYT
J gene: TRBJ1-2
V gene: TRBV19
CDR3 length: 11

CDR3 protein: ASTTGLQDTIY
J gene: TRBJ1-3
V gene: TRBV6-1
CDR3 length: 11

CDR3 protein: AIRPSSTDTQY
J gene: TRBJ2-3
V gene: TRBV10-3
CDR3 length: 11

CDR3 protein: ASRQGSNDSPLH
J gene: TRBJ1-6
V gene: TRBV6-6
CDR3 length: 12

CDR3 protein: AWSVQGANYGYT
J gene: TRBJ1-2
V gene: TRBV30
CDR3 length: 12

CDR3 protein: ASSLDRGWGQPQH
J gene: TRBJ1-5
V gene: TRBV7-2
CDR3 length: 13

CDR3 protein: ALPVSGNDSPLH
J gene: TRBJ1-6
V gene: TRBV30
CDR3 length: 12

CDR3 protein: ASSLNTGEQF
J gene: TRBJ2-1
V gene: TRBV7-9
CDR3 length: 10

CDR3 protein: ASSGGTGGYGYT
J gene: TRBJ1-2
V gene: TRBV2
CDR3 length: 12